This entry features one TCR beta chain sequence. This sample was included in a study of blood T cell repertoires in COVID-19. Across the study: PBMCs, B-cell-depleted T cells, or T cells were the source of the cDNA or gDNA that made up the material.

Participants spanned ages about 18 to 100 years and resided in roughly 26 US areas. Participants reported their clinical history, and cohort assignment relied on those reports. Each recovered donor of Cohort 3 presented with two negative PCRs, clearance, or symptom resolution. Germline CDR1 and CDR2: MDHEN and SYDVKM. V lost 8 bases to trimming and J lost 9 bases, with 19 bases between them. There are 14 residues in the CDR3. Repertoires were generated with immunoSEQ multiplex PCR, while TCRdb's copy carries only in-frame clones and drops some. Found here are more than 200,000 clones, roughly 87% of them singletons; the top ten hold less than 14%.

The chain uses TRBV28 and TRBJ2-2, with D possibly matching TRBD1 (6 bases). The origin of this receptor is a young man who had recovered from COVID-19. The sequenced material came from PBMCs or T cells enriched from blood (not recorded which). CDR3 nucleotides: TGTGCCAGCCATAACAGGGATTCTACTAGGGAGCTGTTTTTT. Its protein is CASHNRDSTRELFF.